This paragraph covers one TCR beta chain sequence. The data originate from a study of monozygotic twins with inflammatory bowel disease. The germline V gene encodes CDR1 MNHEY and CDR2 SMNVEV (reference sequence). The CDR3 is 13 amino acids. TCRdb re-called the 5' RACE reads, yielding one record per CDR3 amino acid sequence without DNA. This table holds about 110,000 distinct CDR3 sequences. The chain uses TRBV27 and TRBJ2-7; TCRdb's D call, TRBD1, is unchecked because there is no DNA. The clonotype comes from a human donor with ulcerative colitis or Crohn's disease, or a healthy co-twin of an affected twin (not recorded which). The sample taken for sequencing was blood. This CDR3 reads CASSRRVNREQYF.